The 22 T cell receptor beta chains below all came from one sample that was sequenced in a study of T cell repertoires in cytomegalovirus infection (dated by TCRdb to about 2019). The sample's treatment or condition label is to be understood as: in vitro stimulation with specific CMV peptide epitopes to enrich CMV-specific T cells. Sequenced on an Illumina HiSeq 1500. Clones were called with MiXCR by TCRdb after fastp trimmed the public reads at Q25, and only in-frame beta chains were retained. Here each entry gathers all rows of one CDR3 protein and keeps the most common genes and DNA. The sample contains approximately 500,000 distinct CDR3 sequences, roughly a third of them found a single time. The ten largest clones add up to roughly a sixth of the sample. For these TCRs, the target antigens are not known. This sample comprised cultured PBMCs, obtained from culture after CMV antigen stimulation. The receptors shown here come from a human donor in good health (CMV status not recorded). Some clones in this sample may be carry-over from other donors' samples.

V and J are TRBV5-6 and TRBJ1-5, with a weak D call TRBD1 (5 bases). The CDR3 totals 13 residues. Trimming shortened V by 2 bases and J by 6 bases, and 9 bases separated the two germline ends. Per germline, CDR1 SGHDT and CDR2 YYEEEE. CDR3 loop: CASSLGEAQPQHF. In nucleotides, the CDR3 is TGTGCCAGCAGCTTAGGGGAGGCTCAGCCCCAGCATTTT.

This clonotype was counted ten times or more. DNA of the CDR3: TGTGCCAGCAGACGAGGGGCACGGGCTGCCTACAATGAGCAGTTCTTC. It codes for CASRRGARAAYNEQFF. The gene calls are TRBV7-2 and TRBJ2-1, with D perhaps being TRBD1 or TRBD2 (5 bases each). The CDR3 has 16 residues. CDR1 and CDR2 from the germline V gene are SGHTA and FQGNSA. The V and J ends lost 6 bases and 2 bases respectively, with 17 bases between them.

This clonotype occurred a few times. The CDR3 is CASSYGVGREQYF. DNA of the CDR3: TGTGCCAGCAGTTACGGGGTCGGGCGAGAGCAGTACTTC. This chain links TRBV6-5 with TRBJ2-7, with no clear D. The ends were cut back, 2 bases at V and 7 bases at J, with 12 bases in the middle. From germline, CDR1 is MNHEY and CDR2 SVGAGI. The CDR3 has 13 amino acids.

In its sample, this clonotype was seen many times. The chain combines TRBV6-1 with TRBJ1-2; 9 bases fit TRBD1. Germline V gene lookup returns CDR1 MNHNS and CDR2 SASEGT. Trimming cost V 10 bases and J 3 bases; bases outside gene matches: 12. CDR3 length: 15 amino acids. The CDR3 loop reads CATHPGTGNDYGYTF. The CDR3 coding sequence is TGTGCCACCCACCCGGGGACAGGGAACGACTATGGCTACACCTTC.

This chain joins TRBV6-8 and TRBJ2-1; maybe TRBD1 (6 bases). Trimming removed 6 bases from V and 0 bases from J, with 15 bases in between. In germline, CDR1 is MNHGY, CDR2 SAAAGT. There are 16 residues in the CDR3. Written as DNA, the CDR3 is TGTGCCAGCAGCCTTATACAGGGAGACTCCTACAATGAGCAGTTCTTC. This codes for CASSLIQGDSYNEQFF.

In its sample, this clonotype was seen a few times. The rearrangement uses TRBV6-2 or TRBV6-3 and TRBJ2-2, with 9 bases lining up with TRBD1. The CDR3 covers 15 residues. Per germline, CDR1 MNHEY and CDR2 SVGEGT. With V trimmed by 6 bases and J by 15 bases, 17 bases remained unmatched. The CDR3 spells CASRVNGPGTGTLFF. The CDR3 DNA reads as TGTGCCAGCAGAGTAAACGGTCCCGGGACAGGGACGTTGTTTTTT.

Only a few counts were recorded for this clonotype. This chain connects TRBV7-9 to TRBJ2-5; TRBD1 agrees at 7 bases. The V gene's germline CDR1 is SEHNR and CDR2 FQNEAQ (reference sequence). Unmatched junction bases numbered 8, after V lost 5 bases and J lost 2 bases. The CDR3 consists of 15 residues. In DNA, the CDR3 is TGTGCCAGCAGCCTCCAGGGGGACCATCAAGAGACCCAGTACTTC. Translating it yields CASSLQGDHQETQYF.

Ten or more counts support this clonotype. This rearrangement joins TRBV7-2 to TRBJ2-1, with 9 nucleotides matching TRBD2. From germline, CDR1 is SGHTA and CDR2 FQGNSA. This CDR3 comprises 16 residues. With 1 base clipped from V and 5 bases from J, the junction kept 6 bases outside the gene matches. Here the CDR3 reads CASSLGPLAGHNEQFF. Here the CDR3 DNA reads TGTGCCAGCAGCTTAGGACCCCTAGCGGGACACAATGAGCAGTTCTTC.

V and J are TRBV28 and TRBJ2-7; the D call may be TRBD1 or TRBD2 (5 bases each). The CDR3 spans 14 residues. In germline, CDR1 is MDHEN, CDR2 SYDVKM. Trimming removed 4 bases at V and 5 bases at J, with 15 bases between. This chain's CDR3 is CASSSSGTPDEQYF. The CDR3 nucleotides are TGTGCCAGCAGTTCCTCAGGGACCCCCGACGAGCAGTACTTC.

The chain couples TRBV7-2 to TRBJ1-5; unclear D gene. This CDR3 has 15 amino acids. The germline CDR1 and CDR2 sequences are SGHTA and FQGNSA. The V end was cut by 3 bases, the J end by 0 bases, with 9 bases between. The DNA of the CDR3 is TGTGCCAGCAGCTTCGGCAGTCATAGCAATCAGCCCCAGCATTTT. Protein sequence: CASSFGSHSNQPQHF.

This chain joins TRBV20-1 and TRBJ2-7; perhaps D is TRBD1 or TRBD2 (5 bases each). The ends were cut back, 7 bases at V and 4 bases at J, with 20 bases in the middle. The CDR3 covers 14 residues. Per germline, CDR1 DFQATT and CDR2 SNEGSKA (reference sequence). The CDR3 region is CSVNYQGEIYEQYF. The DNA for the CDR3 is TGCAGTGTCAACTACCAGGGAGAAATTTACGAGCAGTACTTC.

A remark on this clonotype: A single base separates this from a much larger clone, so it may be a read error. This chain links TRBV7-2 with TRBJ2-1; 13 nucleotides line up with TRBD2. Germline V gene sequence: CDR1 SGHTA, CDR2 FQGNSA. CDR3 length equals 16 residues. CDR3 sequence reads: CASSPGTSGVYNEQCF. The CDR3 DNA follows: TGTGCCAGCAGCCCAGGGACTAGCGGGGTATACAATGAGCAGTGCTTC.

In its sample, this clonotype was seen a few times. V usage is TRBV19 and J usage is TRBJ2-7, with 10 bases identical to TRBD1. The CDR3 is made up of 13 amino acids. V lost 5 bases, J lost 7 bases, and 5 bases stayed unmatched. The germline CDR1 and CDR2 sequences are LNHDA and SQIVND (reference sequence). Here the CDR3 reads CASSGTGALEQYF. CDR3 bases: TGTGCCAGTAGTGGGACAGGGGCCCTTGAGCAGTACTTC.

The chain employs TRBV7-9 and TRBJ1-2, with TRBD1 as a possible D gene (6 bases). V was clipped by 8 bases and J by 1 base, with 23 bases between them. Germline V gene data show CDR1 as SEHNR and CDR2 as FQNEAQ (reference sequence). The CDR3 has 17 residues. The CDR3 is CASELPGPRGSNYGYTF. As DNA, the CDR3 is TGTGCCAGCGAACTCCCTGGGCCCAGGGGAAGTAACTATGGCTACACCTTC.

The chain couples TRBV30 to TRBJ2-3; TRBD2 aligns across 7 bases. The CDR3 loop spans 16 amino acids. Germline V gene data show CDR1 as GTSNPN and CDR2 as SVGIG (reference sequence). With V trimmed by 4 bases and J by 2 bases, 12 bases remained unmatched. CDR3 amino acids: CAWTNGAGTLTDTQYF. As DNA, the CDR3 is TGTGCCTGGACGAACGGAGCGGGAACCCTCACAGATACGCAGTATTTT.

In this sample, this clonotype turned up many times. The chain joins TRBV20-1 to TRBJ1-6; no definite D call. Looked up from germline, CDR1 is DFQATT and CDR2 is SNEGSKA (reference sequence). V gave up 1 base and J gave up 7 bases, with 11 bases separating them. This CDR3 is built from 14 residues. The CDR3 DNA is TGCAGTGCTAGAGGGTGGCAGTACAATTCACCCCTCCACTTT. Its translation: CSARGWQYNSPLHF.

V is TRBV27 and J is TRBJ2-2; possible D gene TRBD1, 6 bases. This CDR3 comprises 18 residues. Germline V gives CDR1 MNHEY, CDR2 SMNVEV (reference sequence). Trimming cost V 1 base and J 4 bases, with 19 bases left between them. CDR3: CASSLFPVGGASTGELFF. The CDR3 DNA follows: TGTGCCAGCAGTTTATTTCCTGTTGGGGGCGCGAGCACCGGGGAGCTGTTTTTT.

The V and J genes are TRBV6-6 and TRBJ2-7; TRBD2 matches at 11 bases. There are 15 residues in the CDR3. The germline gives CDR1 MNHNY, CDR2 SVGAGI (reference sequence). Losses at the gene ends were 6 bases for V and 2 bases for J; bases not matched to a gene: 6. The CDR3 is CASRTTSGKPYEQYV. The CDR3 nucleotides read TGTGCCAGCAGGACGACTAGCGGGAAGCCCTACGAGCAGTACGTC.

This clonotype was found many times. The rearrangement links TRBV25-1 to TRBJ2-5; TRBD2 matches 10 bases. This CDR3 has 16 amino acids. Germline loops: CDR1 MGHDK, CDR2 SYGVNS. V dropped 3 bases and J dropped 4; count of bases not matched to a gene: 8. This chain's CDR3 is CASSDPLAGVLETQYF. The CDR3 DNA sequence: TGTGCCAGCAGTGATCCCCTAGCGGGAGTTTTAGAGACCCAGTACTTC.

This rearrangement joins TRBV11-3 to TRBJ2-2, with TRBD1 matching 10 bases. The CDR3 has 15 residues. Per germline, CDR1 SGHNT and CDR2 YENEEA. Trimming took 8 bases from V and 5 from J; bases not matched to a gene: 8. The CDR3 DNA reads TGTGCCAGCGCTGGGGACAGGGGTAGGACCGGGGAGCTGTTTTTT. Encoded protein: CASAGDRGRTGELFF.

This clonotype was seen repeatedly, ten times or more. The chain links TRBV7-3 to TRBJ2-1; no clear D. Per germline, CDR1 SGHTA and CDR2 FQGTGA. The CDR3 extends over 14 amino acids. V shed 2 bases and J shed 10 bases, with 15 bases lying between them. The CDR3 nucleotides read TGTGCCAGCAGCTTAGGTTCAACCCGAGCGGAGCAGTTCTTC. Its protein product is CASSLGSTRAEQFF.

The V call is TRBV20-1, the J call TRBJ2-1, with a possible D match to TRBD2 (6 bases). Germline assignment: CDR1 DFQATT and CDR2 SNEGSKA (reference sequence). V was trimmed by 2 bases and J by 3 bases, leaving 14 bases between them. The CDR3 spans 15 residues. As DNA, the CDR3 is TGCAGTGCTAGATCTACGGGAGTCGGCTACAATGAGCAGTTCTTC. This gives the protein CSARSTGVGYNEQFF.